These 7 T cell receptor beta chains came from one sample sequenced in a study of Graves' ophthalmopathy and Graves' hyperthyroidism. TCR beta CDR3 regions were amplified from RNA transcripts. Following a first-round RT-PCR that used HTBI primers, a second-round multiplex PCR was carried out. TCRdb re-called the multiplex PCR reads through MiXCR, storing one row per CDR3 protein. The table records 200,000 to 250,000 distinct CDR3 sequences, around 50% of them present only once. Sequenced input: peripheral blood. Source of these receptors: an adult man with Graves' ophthalmopathy.

The rearrangement uses TRBV24-1 and TRBJ1-5, with D hard to call. Trimming removed 5 bases at V and 0 bases at J, with 7 bases between. The germline V gene has CDR1 KGHDR and CDR2 SFDVKD. The CDR3 is made up of 14 amino acids. CDR3: CATSGHLSNQPQHF. Written as DNA, the CDR3 is TGTGCCACCAGTGGACACCTTAGCAATCAGCCCCAGCATTTT.

About this clonotype: At one of its ends the junction is not consistent with the germline gene, which may arise from a read error. The chain combines TRBV10-2 with TRBJ2-2; D might be TRBD2 (5 bases). CDR1 and CDR2 from the germline V gene are WSHSY and SAAADI. The CDR3 covers 15 residues. CDR3 amino acids: CASSQEGAMAGELFF. CDR3 DNA sequence: TGTGCCAGCAGCCAAGAGGGTGCGATGGCCGGGGAGCTGTTTTTT.

This clonotype has a handful of counts. The CDR3 protein is CASSPAWTGDYGYTF. In DNA, the CDR3 is TGTGCCAGCAGCCCAGCCTGGACAGGGGACTATGGCTACACCTTC. The V and J genes are TRBV11-2 and TRBJ1-2; 9 bases line up with TRBD1. The J segment lost 3 bases and the V segment lost 5 bases, leaving 7 bases of the junction unmatched. Germline V gives CDR1 SGHAT, CDR2 FQNNGV. The CDR3 sequence is 15 residues long.

This clonotype was seen ten or more times. V usage is TRBV24-1 and J usage is TRBJ2-2; 7 bases map to TRBD1. Germline loops: CDR1 KGHDR, CDR2 SFDVKD. V lost 6 bases, J lost 1 base, and 4 bases stayed unmatched. The CDR3 is made up of 15 amino acids. The CDR3 loop is CATSRDRRNTGELFF. DNA of the CDR3: TGTGCCACCAGTCGGGACAGAAGGAACACCGGGGAGCTGTTTTTT.

V usage is TRBV29-1 and J usage is TRBJ2-7, with a weak D call TRBD1 (6 bases). In germline, CDR1 is SQVTM, CDR2 ANQGSEA. This CDR3 is built from 13 residues. The CDR3 DNA is TGCAGTAGGGACGACAGGTACCGCTACGAGCAGTACTTC. Translated, it gives CSRDDRYRYEQYF.

The V and J genes are TRBV20-1 and TRBJ2-7, with 9 bases aligning to TRBD1. The length of the CDR3 is 14 residues. The germline V gene encodes CDR1 DFQATT and CDR2 SNEGSKA (reference sequence). Unmatched junction bases numbered 14, after V lost 6 bases and J lost 8 bases. Here the CDR3 reads CSAAGTGNQPQQYF. CDR3 DNA: TGCAGTGCCGCCGGGACAGGGAACCAGCCCCAGCAGTACTTC.

This clonotype was seen repeatedly, ten times or more. The chain carries TRBV7-2 and TRBJ1-4; tentative D call: TRBD1 (5 bases). This CDR3 has 15 amino acids. CDR1 SGHTA and CDR2 FQGNSA come from the germline V gene. Between the trimmed V and J ends, which lost 0 bases and 7 bases, there was a span of 12 bases. The CDR3 protein is CASSLASAGREKLFF. As DNA, the CDR3 is TGTGCCAGCAGCTTAGCGTCGGCAGGGCGTGAAAAACTGTTTTTT.